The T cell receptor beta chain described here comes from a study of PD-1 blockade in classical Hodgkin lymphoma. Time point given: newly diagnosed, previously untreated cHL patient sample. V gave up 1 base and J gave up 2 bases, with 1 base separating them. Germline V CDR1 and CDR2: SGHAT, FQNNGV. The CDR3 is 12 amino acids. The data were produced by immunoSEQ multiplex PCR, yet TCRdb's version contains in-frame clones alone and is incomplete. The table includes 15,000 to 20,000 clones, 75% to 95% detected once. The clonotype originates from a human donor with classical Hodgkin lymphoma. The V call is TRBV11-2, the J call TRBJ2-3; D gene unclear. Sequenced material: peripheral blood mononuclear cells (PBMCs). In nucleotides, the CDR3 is TGTGCCAGCAGCTTAGTCACAGATACGCAGTATTTT. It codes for CASSLVTDTQYF.